This T cell receptor beta chain was identified during a study of blood T cell repertoires in COVID-19. Across the study: From T cells, B-cell-depleted T cells, or PBMCs came the material, which was cDNA or gDNA.

Profiling relied on immunoSEQ multiplex PCR, and the TCRdb table lists in-frame clones only, not all of them. The sample shows approximately 240,000 clones, 85% to 95% of them seen only once. Donors in Cohort 3 counted as recovered after two negative PCRs, clearance, or symptom resolution. Germline values: CDR1 SGHVS, CDR2 FNYEAQ. The CDR3 sequence is 14 residues long. The ends were cut back, 1 base at V and 0 bases at J, with 6 bases in the middle. This sequence joins TRBV7-6 and TRBJ2-5, with D possibly being TRBD2 (6 bases). The sequencing input was PBMCs or T cells enriched from blood (not recorded which). The receptor comes from a woman aged 18-29 years who had recovered from COVID-19. As DNA, the CDR3 is TGTGCCAGCAGCTTAGGACTAGACCAAGAGACCCAGTACTTC. Translating gives CASSLGLDQETQYF.